This T cell receptor beta chain was sequenced for a study of cytomegalovirus exposure and HLA in healthy donors. PCR amplification relied on 60 Vbeta primers (plus 13 Jbeta primers). Only in-frame clones appear in the TCRdb table, and some are missing; sequencing was by immunoSEQ multiplex PCR. The sample shows roughly 160,000 clones, more than 80% of them seen only once. This clone is a singleton in its sample. Its antigen is still unknown. The junction departs from the called germline gene at one end, perhaps through a read error. The study, taken as a whole, reports: The study found most TCR sequences rare, yet found some public TCRs in many donors. Presence/absence analysis assumed near-uniform sequencing depth across donors. TCR beta sequences reportedly predicted the HLA-A and HLA-B alleles of most subjects accurately.

The germline gives CDR1 SEHNR, CDR2 FQNEAQ (reference sequence). The CDR3 runs 16 residues. The receptor was derived from a male donor in good health and CMV-seronegative. The source material was PBMCs. This chain connects TRBV7-9 to TRBJ1-4, with TRBD1 matching over 9 bases. DNA of the CDR3: TGTTCCAGCAGCTTGTACAGGGGGCGCACTAATGAAAAACTGTTTTTT. This sequence encodes CSSSLYRGRTNEKLFF.